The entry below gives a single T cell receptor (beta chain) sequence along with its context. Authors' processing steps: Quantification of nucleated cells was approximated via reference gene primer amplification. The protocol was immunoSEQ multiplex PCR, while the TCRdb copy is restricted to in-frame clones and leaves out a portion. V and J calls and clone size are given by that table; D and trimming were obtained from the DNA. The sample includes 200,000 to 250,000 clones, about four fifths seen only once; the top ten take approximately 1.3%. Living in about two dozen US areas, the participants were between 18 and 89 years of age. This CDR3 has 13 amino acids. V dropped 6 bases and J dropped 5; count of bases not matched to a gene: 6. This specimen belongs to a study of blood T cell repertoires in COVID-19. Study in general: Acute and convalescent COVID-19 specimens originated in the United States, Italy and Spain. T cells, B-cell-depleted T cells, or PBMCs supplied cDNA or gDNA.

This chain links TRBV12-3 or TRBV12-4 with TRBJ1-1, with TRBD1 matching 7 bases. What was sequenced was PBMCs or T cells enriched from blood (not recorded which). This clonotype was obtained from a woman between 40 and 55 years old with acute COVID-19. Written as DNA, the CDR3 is TGTGCCAGCAGCGCCACAGGGGTAACTGAAGCTTTCTTT. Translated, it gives CASSATGVTEAFF.